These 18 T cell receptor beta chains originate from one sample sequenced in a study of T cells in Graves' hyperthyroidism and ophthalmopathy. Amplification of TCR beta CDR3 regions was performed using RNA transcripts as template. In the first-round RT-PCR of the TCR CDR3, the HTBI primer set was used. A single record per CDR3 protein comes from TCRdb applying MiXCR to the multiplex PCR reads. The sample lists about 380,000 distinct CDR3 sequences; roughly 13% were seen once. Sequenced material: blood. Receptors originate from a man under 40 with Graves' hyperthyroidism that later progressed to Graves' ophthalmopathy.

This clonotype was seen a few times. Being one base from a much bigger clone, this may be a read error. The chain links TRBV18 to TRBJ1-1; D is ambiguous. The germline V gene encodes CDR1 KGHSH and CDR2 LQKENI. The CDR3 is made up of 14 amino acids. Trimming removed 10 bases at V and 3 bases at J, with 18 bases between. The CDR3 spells CANSPTSQHTEAFF. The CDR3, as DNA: TGTGCCAACTCGCCCACTTCCCAACACACTGAAGCTTTCTTT.

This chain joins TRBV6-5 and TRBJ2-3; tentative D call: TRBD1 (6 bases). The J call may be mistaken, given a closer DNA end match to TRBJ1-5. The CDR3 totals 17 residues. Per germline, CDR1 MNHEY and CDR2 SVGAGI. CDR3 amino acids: CASSYSMRGPSTDTQHF. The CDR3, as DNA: TGTGCCAGCAGTTACAGTATGCGGGGGCCTTCCACAGATACGCAGCATTTT.

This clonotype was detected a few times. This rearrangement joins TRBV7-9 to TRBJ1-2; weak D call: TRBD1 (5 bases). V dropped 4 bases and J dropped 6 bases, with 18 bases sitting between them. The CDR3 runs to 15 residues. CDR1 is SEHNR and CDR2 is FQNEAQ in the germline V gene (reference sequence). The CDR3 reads CASSYDSDYTNGYTF. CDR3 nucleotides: TGTGCCAGCAGCTATGACAGCGATTATACCAATGGCTACACCTTC.

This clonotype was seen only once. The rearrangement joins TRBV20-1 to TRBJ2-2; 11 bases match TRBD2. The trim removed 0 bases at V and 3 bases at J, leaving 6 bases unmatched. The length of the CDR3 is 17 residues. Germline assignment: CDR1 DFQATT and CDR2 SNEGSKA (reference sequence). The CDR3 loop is CSARELAGGLDTGELFF. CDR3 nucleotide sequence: TGCAGTGCTAGAGAGTTAGCGGGGGGGCTCGACACCGGGGAGCTGTTTTTT.

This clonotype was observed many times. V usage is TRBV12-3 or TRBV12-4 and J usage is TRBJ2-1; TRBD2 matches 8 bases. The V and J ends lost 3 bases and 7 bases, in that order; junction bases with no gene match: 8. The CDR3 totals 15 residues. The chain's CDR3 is CASSFGGGPRNEQFF. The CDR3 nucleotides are TGTGCCAGCAGTTTCGGGGGGGGGCCTCGTAATGAGCAGTTCTTC.

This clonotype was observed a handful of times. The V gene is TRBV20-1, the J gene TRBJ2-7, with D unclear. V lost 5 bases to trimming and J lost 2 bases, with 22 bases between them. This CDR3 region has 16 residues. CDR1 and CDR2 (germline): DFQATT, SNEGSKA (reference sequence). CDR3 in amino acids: CSAYILGSHIPYEQYF. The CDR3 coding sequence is TGCAGTGCTTATATTCTTGGCAGCCATATTCCCTACGAGCAGTACTTC.

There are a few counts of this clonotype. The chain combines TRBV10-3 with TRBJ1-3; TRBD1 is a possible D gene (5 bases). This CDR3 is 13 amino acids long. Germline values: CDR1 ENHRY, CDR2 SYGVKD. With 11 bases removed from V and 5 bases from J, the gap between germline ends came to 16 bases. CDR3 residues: CASGTPERNTIYF. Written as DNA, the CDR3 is TGTGCCTCGGGGACTCCGGAGAGAAACACCATATATTTT.

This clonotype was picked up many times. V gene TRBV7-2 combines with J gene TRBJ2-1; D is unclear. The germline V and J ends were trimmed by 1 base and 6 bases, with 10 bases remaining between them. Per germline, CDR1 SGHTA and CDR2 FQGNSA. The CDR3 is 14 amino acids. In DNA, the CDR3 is TGTGCCAGCAGCTTAGAGCCCCTTTCCAATGAGCAGTTCTTC. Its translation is CASSLEPLSNEQFF.

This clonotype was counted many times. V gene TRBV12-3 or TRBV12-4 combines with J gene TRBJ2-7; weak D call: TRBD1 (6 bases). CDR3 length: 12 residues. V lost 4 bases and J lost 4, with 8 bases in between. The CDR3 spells CASSWTEYEQYF. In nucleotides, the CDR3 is TGTGCCAGCAGTTGGACAGAGTACGAGCAGTACTTC.

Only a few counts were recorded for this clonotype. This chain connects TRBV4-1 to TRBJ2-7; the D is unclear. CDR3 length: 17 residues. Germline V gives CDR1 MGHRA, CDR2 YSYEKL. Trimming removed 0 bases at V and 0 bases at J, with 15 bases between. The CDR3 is CASSQERSDLDSYEQYF. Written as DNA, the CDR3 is TGCGCCAGCAGCCAAGAGAGGTCCGACTTGGACTCCTACGAGCAGTACTTC.

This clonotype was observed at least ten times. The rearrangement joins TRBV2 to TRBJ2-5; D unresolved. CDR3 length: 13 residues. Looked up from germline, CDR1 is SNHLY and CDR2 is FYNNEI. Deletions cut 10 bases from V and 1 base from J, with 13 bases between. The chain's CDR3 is CAISHGSQETQYF. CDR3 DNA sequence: TGTGCCATCTCTCACGGGTCCCAAGAGACCCAGTACTTC. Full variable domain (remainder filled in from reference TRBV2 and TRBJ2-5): EPEVTQTPSHQVTQMGQEVILRCVPISNHLYFYWYRQILGQKVEFLVSFYNNEISEKSEIFDDQFSVERPDGSNFTLKIRSTKLEDSAMYFCAISHGSQETQYFGPGTRLLVL.

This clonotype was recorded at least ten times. The CDR3 sequence: CASSLASNTEAFF. In DNA, the CDR3 is TGTGCCAGCAGCTTAGCTTCGAACACTGAAGCTTTCTTT. The chain couples TRBV11-2 to TRBJ1-1; D not resolved. The germline gives CDR1 SGHAT, CDR2 FQNNGV. This CDR3 contains 13 residues. V lost 1 base to trimming and J lost 1 base, with 4 bases between them. Using reference TRBV11-2 and TRBJ1-1 for the parts outside the CDR3, the full variable domain is EAGVAQSPRYKIIEKRQSVAFWCNPISGHATLYWYQQILGQGPKLLIQFQNNGVVDDSQLPKDRFSAERLKGVDSTLKIQPAKLEDSAVYLCASSLASNTEAFFGQGTRLTVV.

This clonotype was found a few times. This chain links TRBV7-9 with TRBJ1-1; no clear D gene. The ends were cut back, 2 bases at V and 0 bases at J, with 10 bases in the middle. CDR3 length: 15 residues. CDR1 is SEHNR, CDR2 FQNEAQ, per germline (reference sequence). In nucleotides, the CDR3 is TGTGCCAGCAGCTTAATCCCCTTTCTGAACACTGAAGCTTTCTTT. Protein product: CASSLIPFLNTEAFF. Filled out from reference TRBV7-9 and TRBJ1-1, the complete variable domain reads DTGVSQNPRHKITKRGQNVTFRCDPISEHNRLYWYRQTLGQGPEFLTYFQNEAQLEKSRLLSDRFSAERPKGSFSTLEIQRTEQGDSAMYLCASSLIPFLNTEAFFGQGTRLTVV.

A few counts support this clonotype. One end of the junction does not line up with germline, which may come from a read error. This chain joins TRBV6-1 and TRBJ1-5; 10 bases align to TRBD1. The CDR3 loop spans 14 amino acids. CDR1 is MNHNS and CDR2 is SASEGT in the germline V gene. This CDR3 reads CASREGQGGQPQHF. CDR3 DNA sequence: TGTGCCAGCAGGGAAGGACAGGGGGGTCAGCCCCAGCATTTT.

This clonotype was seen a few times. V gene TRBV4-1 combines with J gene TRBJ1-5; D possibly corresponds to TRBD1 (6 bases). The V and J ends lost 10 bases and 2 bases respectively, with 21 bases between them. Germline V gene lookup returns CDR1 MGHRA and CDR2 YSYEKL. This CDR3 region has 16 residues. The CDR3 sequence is CATPLRGGVGNQPQHF. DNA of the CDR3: TGCGCCACCCCGCTTAGGGGGGGAGTCGGCAATCAGCCCCAGCATTTT.

The CDR3 nucleotides are TGTGCCAGCAGTGAGGCGGGGCGAGCTTTCTTT. Translated, it gives CASSEAGRAFF. The chain has TRBV6-4 and TRBJ1-1; tentative D call: TRBD1 (5 bases). Germline V CDR1 and CDR2: MRHNA, SNTAGT. The CDR3 contains 11 residues. The V end lost 3 bases, the J end lost 10 bases, and 9 bases lay between the germline ends.

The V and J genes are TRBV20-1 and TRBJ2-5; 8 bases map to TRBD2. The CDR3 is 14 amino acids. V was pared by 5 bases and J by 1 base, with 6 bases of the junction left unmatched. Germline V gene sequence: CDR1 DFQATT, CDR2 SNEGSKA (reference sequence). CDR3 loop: CSASRGLAQETQYF. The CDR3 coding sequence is TGCAGTGCTTCCCGAGGACTAGCCCAAGAGACCCAGTACTTC.

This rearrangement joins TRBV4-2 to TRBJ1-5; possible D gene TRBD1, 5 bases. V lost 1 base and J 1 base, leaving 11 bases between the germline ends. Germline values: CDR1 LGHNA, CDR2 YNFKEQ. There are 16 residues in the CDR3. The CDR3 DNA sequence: TGTGCCAGCAGCCAAGTTAAAGGGGCCAGCAATCAGCCCCAGCATTTT. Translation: CASSQVKGASNQPQHF.